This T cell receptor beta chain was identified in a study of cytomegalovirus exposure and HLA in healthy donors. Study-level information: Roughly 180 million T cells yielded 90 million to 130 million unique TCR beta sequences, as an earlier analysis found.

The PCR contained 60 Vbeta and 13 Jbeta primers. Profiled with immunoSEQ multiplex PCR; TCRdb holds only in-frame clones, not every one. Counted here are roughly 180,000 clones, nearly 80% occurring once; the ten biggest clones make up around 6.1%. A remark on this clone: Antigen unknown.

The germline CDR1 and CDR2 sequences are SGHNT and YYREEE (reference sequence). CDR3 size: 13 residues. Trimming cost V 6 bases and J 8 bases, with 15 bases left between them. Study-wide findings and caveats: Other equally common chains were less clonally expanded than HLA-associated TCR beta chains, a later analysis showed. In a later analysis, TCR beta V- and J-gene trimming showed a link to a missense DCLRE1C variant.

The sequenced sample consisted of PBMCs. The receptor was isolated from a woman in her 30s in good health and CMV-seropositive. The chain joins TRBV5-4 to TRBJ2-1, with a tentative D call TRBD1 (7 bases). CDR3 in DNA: TGTGCCAGCACCCAGGGGGGATGGGATGAGCAGTTCTTC. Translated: CASTQGGWDEQFF.